This T cell receptor beta chain was recorded in a study of molecular identifiers for immune sequencing clone quantification. With 3 bases clipped from V and 2 bases from J, the junction kept 5 bases outside the gene matches. Germline V lookup: CDR1 KGHSH, CDR2 LQKENI. CDR3 length: 15 residues. It was with previously described methods and listed TCR primers that bulk TCR libraries were made. TCRdb processed the PCR reads anew with MiXCR; each CDR3 protein has one entry. The repertoire holds about 10,000 distinct CDR3 sequences, with about 20% as singletons. The chain is built from TRBV18 and TRBJ2-5; 8 nucleotides line up with TRBD1. The sample comprised naive CD8+ T cells from blood, with Jurkat cell RNA spiked in. The subset denotes: FACS-sorted CD8+CD4-CCR7+CD45RA+ naive T cells. The receptor was derived from a human donor in good health. Some libraries in this study had Jurkat cell RNA spiked in. The CDR3 protein is CASSPQGATQETQYF. The CDR3 nucleotides read TGTGCCAGCTCACCTCAGGGGGCGACACAAGAGACCCAGTACTTC.